Listed here are 22 T cell receptor beta chains from one sample, sequenced in a study of blood T cell repertoires in COVID-19. Data came from immunoSEQ multiplex PCR; TCRdb stores just in-frame clones and leaves some out. The table includes a few hundred thousand clones, roughly nine tenths detected once. Source material: PBMCs or T cells enriched from blood (not recorded which). These receptors were taken from a woman aged 40 to 50 who had been exposed to COVID-19.

The chain is built from TRBV29-1 and TRBJ1-4, with 7 bases lining up with TRBD1. The CDR3 sequence is 16 residues long. V trimming: 6 bases; J trimming: 5 bases; junction bases outside the gene matches: 15. The germline V gene encodes CDR1 SQVTM and CDR2 ANQGSEA. The CDR3 DNA is TGCAGCGTCCGCAAAGGGACAGTAAGCTCCAATGAAAAACTGTTTTTT. It encodes CSVRKGTVSSNEKLFF.

The rearrangement links TRBV9 to TRBJ2-1; TRBD1 aligns across 11 bases. The length of the CDR3 is 18 residues. Germline CDR1 is SGDLS and CDR2 is YYNGEE. V dropped 4 bases and J dropped 8; count of bases not matched to a gene: 17. CDR3 sequence (DNA): TGTGCCAGCAGCCCCCAACCTCCCGGGACAGGGGGATTCGATGAGCAGTTCTTC. Translated, it gives CASSPQPPGTGGFDEQFF. The full variable domain, completed using reference TRBV9 and TRBJ2-1, is DSGVTQTPKHLITATGQRVTLRCSPRSGDLSVYWYQQSLDQGLQFLIQYYNGEERAKGNILERFSAQQFPDLHSELNLSSLELGDSALYFCASSPQPPGTGGFDEQFFGPGTRLTVL.

CDR3 sequence reads: CASTRGSGNTIYF. The CDR3 region has the DNA TGTGCCAGCACAAGGGGATCTGGAAACACCATATATTTT. This chain joins TRBV11-3 and TRBJ1-3, with a possible D match to TRBD1 (5 bases). V dropped 7 bases and J dropped 1 base, with 8 bases sitting between them. The CDR3 has 13 amino acids. Germline CDR1 is SGHNT and CDR2 is YENEEA. Together with reference TRBV11-3 and TRBJ1-3, the CDR3 gives the full variable domain: EAGVVQSPRYKIIEKKQPVAFWCNPISGHNTLYWYLQNLGQGPELLIRYENEEAVDDSQLPKDRFSAERLKGVDSTLKIQPAELGDSAVYLCASTRGSGNTIYFGEGSWLTVV.

The chain combines TRBV18 with TRBJ2-1; 9 nucleotides align to TRBD2. The CDR3 is 14 amino acids. Trimming at V came to 4 bases and at J to 7 bases, leaving 5 bases not matched to a gene. Germline lookup yields CDR1 KGHSH and CDR2 LQKENI. Here the CDR3 reads CASSLRGGLNEQFF. Here the CDR3 DNA reads TGTGCCAGCTCACTGCGGGGGGGCCTGAATGAGCAGTTCTTC.

The chain combines TRBV19 with TRBJ2-3; TRBD2 agrees at 7 bases. Trimming removed 1 base from V and 4 bases from J; junction bases left unmatched: 5. Germline V gene data show CDR1 as LNHDA and CDR2 as SQIVND (reference sequence). The CDR3 has 15 amino acids. In DNA form, the CDR3 reads TGTGCCAGTAGTATAGGGGGAGGGTGGCCAGATACGCAGTATTTT. This codes for CASSIGGGWPDTQYF.

The chain uses TRBV3-1 (or the pseudogene TRBV3-2) and TRBJ2-5, with unresolved D. The CDR3 covers 14 residues. V shed 0 bases and J shed 8 bases, with 13 bases lying between them. From germline, CDR1 is LGHDT and CDR2 YNNKEL (reference sequence). The CDR3 nucleotides read TGTGCCAGCAGCCAAGATCCCAGGAAGAGAACCCAGTACTTC. Translated: CASSQDPRKRTQYF.

This chain joins TRBV30 and TRBJ2-5, with D perhaps matching TRBD2 (6 bases). The CDR3 is 13 amino acids. Trimming cost V 1 base and J 4 bases, with 10 bases left between them. CDR1 GTSNPN and CDR2 SVGIG come from the germline V gene (reference sequence). The CDR3 bases are TGTGCCTGGAGTGCGACTAGTGGAGAGACCCAGTACTTC. It codes for CAWSATSGETQYF.

The V gene is TRBV6-2 or TRBV6-3, the J gene TRBJ1-3; no clear D gene. Per the germline V gene, CDR1 is MNHEY and CDR2 is SVGEGT. The V end lost 2 bases, the J end lost 0 bases, and 11 bases lay between the germline ends. The CDR3 is 16 residues long. The DNA of the CDR3 is TGTGCCAGCAGTTACGGCCATGAATTCTCTGGAAACACCATATATTTT. Translation gives CASSYGHEFSGNTIYF.

The chain employs TRBV5-1 and TRBJ2-1; 7 nucleotides line up with TRBD1. CDR3 length: 14 amino acids. Germline values: CDR1 SGHRS, CDR2 YFSETQ. The junction had 4 bases not matched to a gene; V was cut back by 5 bases and J by 2 bases. This chain's CDR3 is CASRRQGAYNEQFF. CDR3 coding DNA: TGCGCCAGCAGAAGGCAGGGGGCCTACAATGAGCAGTTCTTC.

V is TRBV7-9 and J is TRBJ2-6; the D gene is possibly TRBD2 (6 bases). Trimming removed 7 bases at V and 0 bases at J, with 10 bases between. The CDR3 covers 15 residues. Germline CDR1 is SEHNR and CDR2 is FQNEAQ (reference sequence). CDR3 region: CASTPGSSGANVLTF. As DNA, the CDR3 is TGTGCCAGCACCCCCGGGAGCTCTGGGGCCAACGTCCTGACTTTC.

There are a few counts of this clone. The chain couples TRBV3-1 (or the pseudogene TRBV3-2) to TRBJ2-1; 9 nucleotides align to TRBD2. The germline gives CDR1 LGHDT, CDR2 YNNKEL (reference sequence). The trim removed 2 bases at V and 15 bases at J, leaving 5 bases unmatched. CDR3 length: 12 residues. The CDR3 loop reads CASSQLAGFPFF. The CDR3 region has the DNA TGTGCCAGCAGCCAACTAGCGGGGTTCCCGTTCTTC.

The CDR3 loop is CASRRGGNTGELFF. CDR3 sequence (DNA): TGTGCCAGCAGGCGTGGTGGGAACACCGGGGAGCTGTTTTTT. The chain is built from TRBV3-1 (or the pseudogene TRBV3-2) and TRBJ2-2; D remains ambiguous. V shed 6 bases and J shed 1 base, with 9 bases lying between them. Germline V gene lookup returns CDR1 LGHDT and CDR2 YNNKEL (reference sequence). The CDR3 runs to 14 residues.

The chain has TRBV14 and TRBJ1-2, with unresolved D. CDR1 and CDR2 (germline): SGHDN, FVKESK. V shed 1 base and J shed 7 bases, with 19 bases lying between them. The CDR3 sequence is 16 residues long. The CDR3 spells CASSQVGPRVKSGYTF. CDR3 in DNA: TGTGCCAGCAGCCAAGTTGGGCCGCGGGTCAAGAGTGGCTACACCTTC.

The chain employs TRBV6-4 and TRBJ1-3, with 7 bases matching TRBD1. Per the germline V gene, CDR1 is MRHNA and CDR2 is SNTAGT. The CDR3 sequence is 17 residues long. Trimming removed 2 bases from V and 6 bases from J; junction bases left unmatched: 13. The CDR3 nucleotides are TGTGCCAGCAGTGACCCCGGAAAGACAGGGCGAGCAAACACCATATATTTT. Its translation: CASSDPGKTGRANTIYF.

The chain couples TRBV7-8 to TRBJ1-2, with D unclear. Germline loops: CDR1 SGHVS, CDR2 FQNEAQ. Trimming cost V 0 bases and J 6 bases, with 14 bases left between them. The CDR3 runs 15 residues. CDR3 in amino acids: CASSLATDRGDGYTF. CDR3 nucleotides: TGTGCCAGCAGCTTAGCGACCGATCGAGGAGATGGCTACACCTTC.

The chain has TRBV10-3 and TRBJ1-5; 7 bases match TRBD1. The V and J ends lost 3 bases and 5 bases, in that order; junction bases with no gene match: 7. CDR3 size: 15 residues. Germline loops: CDR1 ENHRY, CDR2 SYGVKD. The CDR3 coding sequence is TGTGCCATCAGTGACCTCGGGACAGAGTATCAGCCCCAGCATTTT. This encodes CAISDLGTEYQPQHF.

The table lists this clone with a few counts. The genes are TRBV10-3 and TRBJ1-2, with a tentative D call TRBD1 (5 bases). The CDR3 has 11 residues. Germline V gene data show CDR1 as ENHRY and CDR2 as SYGVKD. The V end lost 7 bases, the J end lost 7 bases, and 10 bases lay between the germline ends. The CDR3 is CAINQGGGYTF. The CDR3 DNA reads as TGTGCCATCAATCAGGGTGGTGGCTACACCTTC.

V gene TRBV24-1 combines with J gene TRBJ2-7, with 8 bases aligning to TRBD1. This CDR3 comprises 16 residues. CDR1 is KGHDR and CDR2 is SFDVKD in the germline V gene. J lost 2 bases, V lost 3 bases, and 8 bases had no gene match. For the CDR3, the DNA is TGTGCCACCAGTGATCCAGGGGGCGACGTTACCTACGAGCAGTACTTC. The encoded protein is CATSDPGGDVTYEQYF.

This rearrangement joins TRBV13 to TRBJ1-1; TRBD1 aligns across 8 bases. CDR3 length equals 17 residues. CDR1 is PRHDT and CDR2 is FYEKMQ in the germline V gene (reference sequence). Trimming at V came to 1 base and at J to 4 bases, leaving 11 bases not matched to a gene. CDR3 bases: TGTGCCAGCAGCTTAGCTCAACAGGGGGGCCAGGGCACTGAAGCTTTCTTT. Amino acids: CASSLAQQGGQGTEAFF.

The genes are TRBV9 and TRBJ1-1; 10 positions match TRBD1. V was clipped by 3 bases and J by 2 bases; unmatched bases: 7. The germline V gene has CDR1 SGDLS and CDR2 YYNGEE. The CDR3 is 16 amino acids. The CDR3 DNA follows: TGTGCCAGCAGCGCCAGGACAGGGGGGAGAAACACTGAAGCTTTCTTT. Residues: CASSARTGGRNTEAFF.

The chain combines TRBV5-1 with TRBJ1-3; TRBD1 matches at 10 bases. V lost 4 bases and J lost 0; bases outside the gene matches: 4. CDR3 size: 16 residues. CDR1 is SGHRS, CDR2 YFSETQ, per germline. The CDR3 spells CASSAGQGRSGNTIYF. The DNA of the CDR3 is TGCGCCAGCAGCGCGGGACAGGGGCGCTCTGGAAACACCATATATTTT.

The chain combines TRBV6-5 with TRBJ2-1; 9 bases are shared with TRBD1. Looked up from germline, CDR1 is MNHEY and CDR2 is SVGAGI. V gave up 6 bases and J gave up 5 bases; unmatched junction bases: 8. The CDR3 runs to 15 residues. The DNA of the CDR3 is TGTGCCAGCAGCACTGCCGGGACAGGGCACAATGAGCAGTTCTTC. This encodes CASSTAGTGHNEQFF.